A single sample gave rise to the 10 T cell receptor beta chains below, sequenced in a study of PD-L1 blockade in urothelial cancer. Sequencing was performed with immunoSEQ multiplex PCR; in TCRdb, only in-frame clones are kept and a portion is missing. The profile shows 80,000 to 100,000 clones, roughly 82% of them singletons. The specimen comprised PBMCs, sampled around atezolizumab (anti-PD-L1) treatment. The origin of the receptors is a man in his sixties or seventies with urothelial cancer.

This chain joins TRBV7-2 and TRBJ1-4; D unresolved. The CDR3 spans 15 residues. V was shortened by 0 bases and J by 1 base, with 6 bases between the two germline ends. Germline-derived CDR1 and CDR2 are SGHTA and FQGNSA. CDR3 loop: CASSLAAETNEKLFF. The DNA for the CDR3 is TGTGCCAGCAGCTTAGCAGCCGAAACTAATGAAAAACTGTTTTTT.

CDR3: CASSFAGMGEAFF. The CDR3 DNA sequence: TGCGCCAGCAGCTTCGCGGGTATGGGAGAAGCTTTCTTT. This rearrangement joins TRBV5-1 to TRBJ1-1; D is ambiguous. The CDR3 extends over 13 amino acids. CDR1 is SGHRS and CDR2 is YFSETQ in the germline V gene. Between the trimmed V and J ends, which lost 2 bases and 8 bases, there was a span of 13 bases.

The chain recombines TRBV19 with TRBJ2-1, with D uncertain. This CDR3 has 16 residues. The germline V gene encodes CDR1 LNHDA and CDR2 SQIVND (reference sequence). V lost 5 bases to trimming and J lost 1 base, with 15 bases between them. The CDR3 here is CASSLNFGSSYNEQFF. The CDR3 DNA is TGTGCCAGTAGTCTTAACTTCGGGTCGTCCTACAATGAGCAGTTCTTC.

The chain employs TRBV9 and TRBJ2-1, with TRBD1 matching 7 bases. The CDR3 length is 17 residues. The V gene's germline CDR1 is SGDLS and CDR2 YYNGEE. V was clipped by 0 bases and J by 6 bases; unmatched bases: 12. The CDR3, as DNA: TGTGCCAGCAGCGTAGGCTCGTCGGGACAGCTAGTCAATGAGCAGTTCTTC. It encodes CASSVGSSGQLVNEQFF.

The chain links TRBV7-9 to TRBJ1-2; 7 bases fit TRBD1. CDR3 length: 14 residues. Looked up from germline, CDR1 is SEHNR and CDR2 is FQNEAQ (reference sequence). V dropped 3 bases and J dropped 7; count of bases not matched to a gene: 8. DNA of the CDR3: TGTGCCAGCAGCTTTGAGGGGGCCCGTCGTGGCTACACCTTC. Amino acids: CASSFEGARRGYTF.

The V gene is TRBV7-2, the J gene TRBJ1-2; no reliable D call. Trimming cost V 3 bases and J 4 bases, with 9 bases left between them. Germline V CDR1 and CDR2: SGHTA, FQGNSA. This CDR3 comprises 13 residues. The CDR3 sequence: CASSFGVGYGYTF. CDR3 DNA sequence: TGTGCCAGCAGCTTCGGGGTTGGCTATGGCTACACCTTC.

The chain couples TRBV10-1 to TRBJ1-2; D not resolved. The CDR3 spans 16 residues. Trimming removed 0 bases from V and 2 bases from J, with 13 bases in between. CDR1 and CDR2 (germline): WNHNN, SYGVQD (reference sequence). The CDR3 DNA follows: TGCGCCAGCAGTGAGTCCGGGGAGGGTCAGAACTATGGCTACACCTTC. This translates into CASSESGEGQNYGYTF.

The CDR3 sequence: CASSLGLADYEQYF. In nucleotides, the CDR3 is TGTGCCAGCAGCTTGGGACTAGCGGATTACGAGCAGTACTTC. The chain is built from TRBV5-6 and TRBJ2-7; 9 bases agree with TRBD2. Germline CDR1 and CDR2: SGHDT and YYEEEE. The CDR3 length is 14 residues. Trimming removed 0 bases from V and 4 bases from J; junction bases left unmatched: 2.

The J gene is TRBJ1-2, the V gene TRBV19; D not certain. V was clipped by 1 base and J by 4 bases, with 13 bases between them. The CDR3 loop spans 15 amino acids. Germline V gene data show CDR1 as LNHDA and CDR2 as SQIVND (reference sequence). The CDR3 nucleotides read TGTGCCAGTAGTATAGCTGGACTAATGGGCTATGGCTACACCTTC. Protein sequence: CASSIAGLMGYGYTF.

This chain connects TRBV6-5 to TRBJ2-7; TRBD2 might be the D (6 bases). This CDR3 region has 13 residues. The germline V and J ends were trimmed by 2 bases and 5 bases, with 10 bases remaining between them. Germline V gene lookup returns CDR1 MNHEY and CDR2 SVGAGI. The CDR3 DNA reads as TGTGCCAGCAGTTACAGGGGAGGCGACGAGCAGTACTTC. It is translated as CASSYRGGDEQYF.